Listed here are 28 T cell receptor beta chains from one sample, sequenced in a study of blood T cell repertoires in COVID-19. The repertoire was sequenced with immunoSEQ multiplex PCR; TCRdb's copy has only in-frame clones and lacks some. The repertoire has about 210,000 clones, approximately 87% of them found once; the top ten carry 6.2%. The specimen sequenced was peripheral blood. Every receptor here comes from a man aged 60 to 75 who had recovered from COVID-19.

The V and J genes are TRBV20-1 and TRBJ2-5; D is unclear. The CDR3 is made up of 12 amino acids. The germline gives CDR1 DFQATT, CDR2 SNEGSKA (reference sequence). Trimming removed 3 bases at V and 9 bases at J, with 14 bases between. The CDR3 spells CSASGPSEAQYF. CDR3 nucleotide sequence: TGCAGTGCTAGTGGGCCTTCAGAAGCCCAGTACTTC.

The CDR3 nucleotides read TGTGCCAGCAGCTTAGATACGGGACTAGCTGCCGAGCAGTACTTC. It yields the protein CASSLDTGLAAEQYF. The rearrangement links TRBV7-2 to TRBJ2-7; 9 nucleotides match TRBD2. J was trimmed by 6 bases and V by 1 base; bases with no gene match: 7. The CDR3 sequence is 15 residues long. From germline, CDR1 is SGHTA and CDR2 FQGNSA.

The chain employs TRBV15 and TRBJ1-4, with 7 nucleotides matching TRBD1. In germline, CDR1 is LNHNV, CDR2 YYDKDF (reference sequence). V shed 5 bases and J 4 bases; nucleotides not matched to a gene: 10. The CDR3 is 16 amino acids. CDR3 sequence (DNA): TGTGCCACCAGCCCCCCCCAGGGGGTTGGTAATGAAAAACTGTTTTTT. This encodes CATSPPQGVGNEKLFF.

The chain joins TRBV19 to TRBJ2-1; 9 bases agree with TRBD2. The germline gives CDR1 LNHDA, CDR2 SQIVND (reference sequence). The junction had 9 bases not matched to a gene; V was cut back by 3 bases and J by 15 bases. The CDR3 extends over 13 amino acids. The CDR3 region is CASSIRTSVKLFF. CDR3 nucleotides: TGTGCCAGTAGTATCCGGACTAGCGTTAAACTGTTCTTC. The complete variable domain, with remaining parts taken from reference TRBV19 and TRBJ2-1, reads DGGITQSPKYLFRKEGQNVTLSCEQNLNHDAMYWYRQDPGQGLRLIYYSQIVNDFQKGDIAEGYSVSREKKESFPLTVTSAQKNPTAFYLCASSIRTSVKLFFGPGTRLTVL.

V usage is TRBV14 and J usage is TRBJ1-6; 8 bases are shared with TRBD1. The CDR3 has 16 residues. V trimming: 2 bases; J trimming: 3 bases; junction bases outside the gene matches: 3. The V gene's germline CDR1 is SGHDN and CDR2 FVKESK. The CDR3 spells CASSQIGQGYNSPLHF. The CDR3 region has the DNA TGTGCCAGCAGCCAAATTGGACAGGGCTATAATTCACCCCTCCACTTT.

The chain combines TRBV6-5 with TRBJ1-5; D unresolved. The V end lost 4 bases, the J end lost 5 bases, and 9 bases lay between the germline ends. The CDR3 runs 13 residues. Germline V CDR1 and CDR2: MNHEY, SVGAGI. The CDR3 region is CASSFDRDQPQHF. The CDR3 DNA is TGTGCCAGCAGTTTCGACCGGGATCAGCCCCAGCATTTT.

The J gene is TRBJ1-1, the V gene TRBV27, with D perhaps TRBD1 (6 bases). The CDR3 has 15 amino acids. Germline-derived CDR1 and CDR2 are MNHEY and SMNVEV (reference sequence). Trimming shortened V by 2 bases and J by 6 bases, and 16 bases separated the two germline ends. In DNA, the CDR3 is TGTGCCAGCAGTTTACGCATCCACAGGGCGTCTGAAGCTTTCTTT. It yields the protein CASSLRIHRASEAFF.

The chain is built from TRBV6-1 and TRBJ1-2; D ambiguous. Trimming took 2 bases from V and 3 from J, leaving 13 bases between them. The germline gives CDR1 MNHNS, CDR2 SASEGT. The CDR3 has 15 residues. The CDR3 loop is CASSELFGIDYGYTF. The DNA for the CDR3 is TGTGCCAGCAGTGAATTGTTCGGGATAGACTATGGCTACACCTTC.

This chain connects TRBV11-2 to TRBJ2-7, with D maybe TRBD1 (5 bases). CDR1 is SGHAT, CDR2 FQNNGV, per germline. V was trimmed by 2 bases and J by 2 bases, leaving 13 bases between them. The CDR3 extends over 15 amino acids. CDR3 protein: CASSLSQGTAYEQYF. CDR3 nucleotide sequence: TGTGCCAGCAGCTTATCCCAGGGTACCGCCTACGAGCAGTACTTC.

V usage is TRBV3-1 (or the pseudogene TRBV3-2) and J usage is TRBJ1-6, with D perhaps matching TRBD1 (6 bases). This CDR3 comprises 14 residues. Trimming took 1 base from V and 11 from J, leaving 12 bases between them. CDR1 and CDR2 from the germline V gene are LGHDT and YNNKEL (reference sequence). CDR3: CASSQGTQGTPLHF. DNA for the CDR3: TGTGCCAGCAGCCAAGGGACCCAGGGGACACCCCTCCACTTT.

The chain is built from TRBV6-6 and TRBJ1-1; D call uncertain. The CDR3 covers 12 residues. The ends were cut back, 7 bases at V and 1 base at J, with 7 bases in the middle. Germline values: CDR1 MNHNY, CDR2 SVGAGI (reference sequence). CDR3 residues: CASKEGNTEAFF. CDR3 DNA sequence: TGTGCCAGCAAAGAGGGGAACACTGAAGCTTTCTTT.

This rearrangement joins TRBV7-9 to TRBJ1-1; the D is unclear. Trimming shortened V by 8 bases and J by 0 bases, and 13 bases separated the two germline ends. The germline gives CDR1 SEHNR, CDR2 FQNEAQ (reference sequence). This CDR3 spans 14 amino acids. The CDR3 sequence: CASSRLQLNTEAFF. CDR3 bases: TGTGCCAGCTCAAGACTCCAACTGAACACTGAAGCTTTCTTT.

This chain links TRBV12-5 with TRBJ1-3, with 10 nucleotides matching TRBD1. The germline CDR1 and CDR2 sequences are LGHNT and FRNRAP. V dropped 6 bases and J dropped 4; count of bases not matched to a gene: 9. This CDR3 is 16 amino acids long. CDR3 in DNA: TGTGCTAGTGGGTATACGACAGGGGGCGCGGGAAACACCATATATTTT. Residues: CASGYTTGGAGNTIYF.

This clone was counted between two and nine times. This rearrangement joins TRBV3-1 (or the pseudogene TRBV3-2) to TRBJ1-3; possibly TRBD1 for D (5 bases). With 4 bases removed from V and 2 bases from J, the gap between germline ends came to 9 bases. CDR1 and CDR2 from the germline V gene are LGHDT and YNNKEL (reference sequence). The CDR3 loop spans 14 amino acids. In nucleotides, the CDR3 is TGTGCCAGCAGCCCGGGGACTGCTGGAAACACCATATATTTT. Its translation: CASSPGTAGNTIYF.

This clone was seen only a few times. The chain recombines TRBV30 with TRBJ1-6, with TRBD1 matching 10 bases. CDR3 length: 15 amino acids. Germline V gives CDR1 GTSNPN, CDR2 SVGIG (reference sequence). The V and J ends lost 2 bases and 4 bases, in that order; junction bases with no gene match: 2. CDR3 bases: TGTGCCTGGAGTAGGACAGGGGGATATAATTCACCCCTCCACTTT. Translation gives CAWSRTGGYNSPLHF.

V is TRBV18 and J is TRBJ1-1; D is perhaps TRBD1 (5 bases). The CDR3 consists of 13 residues. Looked up from germline, CDR1 is KGHSH and CDR2 is LQKENI. V lost 8 bases and J lost 5, with 15 bases in between. CDR3 sequence: CASRIGEGTEAFF. In DNA form, the CDR3 reads TGTGCCAGCCGCATAGGGGAGGGGACTGAAGCTTTCTTT.

The chain joins TRBV27 to TRBJ2-2; the D is unclear. Germline V gives CDR1 MNHEY, CDR2 SMNVEV (reference sequence). The CDR3 has 14 residues. V dropped 5 bases and J dropped 0 bases, with 7 bases sitting between them. The CDR3, as DNA: TGTGCCAGCAGTGTCTCTGCGAACACCGGGGAGCTGTTTTTT. Translated: CASSVSANTGELFF.

The count of this clone is one. This chain connects TRBV4-3 to TRBJ2-3, with 8 bases aligning to TRBD1. Trimming removed 0 bases from V and 4 bases from J; junction bases left unmatched: 15. The CDR3 runs to 19 residues. CDR1 is LGHNA, CDR2 YSLEER, per germline. The CDR3 DNA sequence: TGCGCCAGCAGCCAAGATGCCCCGGGACAGGTGATGCACCCAGATACGCAGTATTTT. It yields the protein CASSQDAPGQVMHPDTQYF.

J is TRBJ1-5 and V is TRBV6-5; TRBD1 is a possible D gene (5 bases). This CDR3 region has 12 residues. V was cut by 6 bases and J by 4 bases, with 7 bases left in between. Germline CDR1 MNHEY, CDR2 SVGAGI. CDR3 in amino acids: CASRNRNQPQHF. The CDR3 nucleotides are TGTGCCAGCAGAAACAGGAATCAGCCCCAGCATTTT.

This chain connects TRBV5-1 to TRBJ2-7, with 10 positions matching TRBD2. V was clipped by 8 bases and J by 5 bases; unmatched bases: 7. Germline V gene data show CDR1 as SGHRS and CDR2 as YFSETQ. The CDR3 sequence is 13 residues long. CDR3 in DNA: TGCGCCAGTCGCGGGACTAGCGCTCACGAGCAGTACTTC. Its protein product is CASRGTSAHEQYF.

The V and J genes are TRBV30 and TRBJ1-1; D is possibly TRBD1 (5 bases). The germline CDR1 and CDR2 sequences are GTSNPN and SVGIG (reference sequence). This CDR3 is built from 13 residues. Deletions cut 5 bases from V and 2 bases from J, with 12 bases between. The chain's CDR3 is CAWVRVYNTEAFF. The CDR3 DNA is TGTGCCTGGGTCAGGGTTTACAACACTGAAGCTTTCTTT.

The CDR3: CASSLISPSEKLFF. As DNA, the CDR3 is TGTGCCAGCAGTTTAATCTCCCCGAGCGAAAAACTGTTTTTT. The chain links TRBV27 to TRBJ1-4; D not certain. V was clipped by 2 bases and J by 8 bases, with 12 bases between them. The CDR3 runs to 14 residues. Germline CDR1 and CDR2: MNHEY and SMNVEV (reference sequence).

Only a few counts were recorded for this clone. The gene calls are TRBV24-1 and TRBJ2-5; 7 bases map to TRBD1. The CDR3 has 15 residues. Germline CDR1 reads KGHDR; CDR2 reads SFDVKD. Trimming cost V 3 bases and J 2 bases; bases outside gene matches: 5. CDR3 bases: TGTGCCACCAGTGATCTACAGGGGCGGCAAGAGACCCAGTACTTC. Translated, it gives CATSDLQGRQETQYF.

This chain uses TRBV7-2 with TRBJ2-5; a weak D match, TRBD1 (5 bases). V was shortened by 2 bases and J by 5 bases, with 12 bases between the two germline ends. Germline V gene sequence: CDR1 SGHTA, CDR2 FQGNSA. The CDR3 is 14 residues long. The DNA for the CDR3 is TGTGCCAGCAGCTTAAGGCAGGGAAGCGAGACCCAGTACTTC. Residues: CASSLRQGSETQYF.

The V gene is TRBV5-1, the J gene TRBJ2-1; TRBD2 agrees at 10 bases. The CDR3 totals 16 residues. J gave up 7 bases and V 1 base, and 8 bases lay outside the gene matches. The germline V gene encodes CDR1 SGHRS and CDR2 YFSETQ. CDR3 protein: CASSLRSGRGRNEQFF. Written as DNA, the CDR3 is TGCGCCAGCAGCTTGAGGAGCGGGAGGGGAAGGAATGAGCAGTTCTTC.

V is TRBV6-5 and J is TRBJ2-7, with 8 nucleotides matching TRBD1. V gave up 10 bases and J gave up 2 bases; unmatched junction bases: 4. The CDR3 covers 12 residues. Germline V gene lookup returns CDR1 MNHEY and CDR2 SVGAGI. CDR3 nucleotide sequence: TGTGCCATACTACAGGGGGCCTACGAGCAGTACTTC. Translation gives CAILQGAYEQYF.

Regarding this clone: The same CDR3 can be traced to other DNA sequences in this sample. The rearrangement uses TRBV5-1 and TRBJ2-3; weak D call: TRBD2 (6 bases). Between the trimmed V and J ends, which lost 3 bases and 6 bases, there was a span of 11 bases. From germline, CDR1 is SGHRS and CDR2 YFSETQ. CDR3 length equals 13 residues. The chain's CDR3 is CASSSPGEDTQYF. The CDR3 bases are TGCGCCAGCAGCTCCCCGGGAGAGGATACGCAGTATTTT.

The V and J genes are TRBV5-4 and TRBJ2-7; 7 bases agree with TRBD2. This CDR3 is built from 14 residues. The V gene end was trimmed by 5 bases and the J gene end by 3 bases; junction bases not matched to a gene: 8. The germline V gene encodes CDR1 SGHNT and CDR2 YYREEE (reference sequence). The CDR3: CASSRIGGGYEQYF. CDR3 DNA sequence: TGTGCCAGCAGTAGGATCGGCGGGGGCTACGAGCAGTACTTC.